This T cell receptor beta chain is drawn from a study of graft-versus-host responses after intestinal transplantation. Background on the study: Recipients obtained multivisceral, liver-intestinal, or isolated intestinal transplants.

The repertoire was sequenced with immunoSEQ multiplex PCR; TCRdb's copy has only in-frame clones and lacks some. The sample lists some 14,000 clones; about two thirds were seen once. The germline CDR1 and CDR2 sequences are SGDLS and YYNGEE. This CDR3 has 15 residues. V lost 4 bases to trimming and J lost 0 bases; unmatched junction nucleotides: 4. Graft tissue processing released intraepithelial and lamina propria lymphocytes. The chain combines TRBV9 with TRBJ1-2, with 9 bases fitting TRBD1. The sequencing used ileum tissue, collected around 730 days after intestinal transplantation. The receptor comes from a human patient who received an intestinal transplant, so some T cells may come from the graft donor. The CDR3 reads CASSPWDRANYGYTF. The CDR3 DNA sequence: TGTGCCAGCAGCCCCTGGGACAGGGCTAACTATGGCTACACCTTC.